What follows is one TCR beta chain and its context. Clones were read by immunoSEQ multiplex PCR, and TCRdb kept only the in-frame ones, dropping some. Of 120,000 to 150,000 clones listed, roughly 89% were seen once; the top ten hold over 0.8%. These data belong to a study of blood T cell repertoires in COVID-19. The germline V gene encodes CDR1 MNHNS and CDR2 SASEGT. CDR3 size: 13 residues. The germline V and J ends were trimmed by 1 base and 7 bases, with 8 bases remaining between them. This chain joins TRBV6-1 and TRBJ2-1; D possibly corresponds to TRBD1 (6 bases). The sequencing input was peripheral blood. The sequence was collected from a woman aged 45-59 years with acute or convalescent COVID-19. CDR3 nucleotide sequence: TGTGCCAGCAGTGAAGTAGGGGGTAATGAGCAGTTCTTC. It specifies CASSEVGGNEQFF.